One and the same sample provided the 30 T cell receptor beta chains below, sequenced in a study of T cell responses to AZD1222 COVID-19 vaccine. Clones were sequenced by immunoSEQ multiplex PCR, and TCRdb holds only the in-frame ones, with some missing. The sample shows about 69,000 clones, approximately 87% of them seen only once. Sequencing was performed on peripheral blood, taken 28 days after the second AZD1222 dose. The receptors shown here come from an adult who received the AZD1222 COVID-19 vaccine.

The CDR3 DNA follows: TGCGCCAGCAGCTTGGGAGGGAGCGTGTACGAGCAGTACTTC. Its protein is CASSLGGSVYEQYF. This chain links TRBV5-1 with TRBJ2-7; perhaps TRBD2 as D (5 bases). There are 14 residues in the CDR3. V lost 0 bases and J 4 bases, leaving 11 bases between the germline ends. Per the germline V gene, CDR1 is SGHRS and CDR2 is YFSETQ.

The rearrangement joins TRBV19 to TRBJ2-2; D gene unclear. Trimming pared 10 bases from V and 1 base from J, leaving 16 bases between. The CDR3 runs 15 residues. Germline CDR1 reads LNHDA; CDR2 reads SQIVND (reference sequence). As DNA, the CDR3 is TGTGCCACCACTCGGGCCTCCCGGAACACCGGGGAGCTGTTTTTT. Protein product: CATTRASRNTGELFF.

This chain uses TRBV6-5 with TRBJ2-1; TRBD2 aligns across 14 bases. CDR3 length: 15 amino acids. Trimming at V came to 6 bases and at J to 7 bases, leaving 5 bases not matched to a gene. Germline assignment: CDR1 MNHEY and CDR2 SVGAGI. The chain's CDR3 is CASREGTSGSNEQFF. The DNA for the CDR3 is TGTGCCAGCAGGGAGGGGACTAGCGGGAGTAATGAGCAGTTCTTC.

In this sample, this clone turned up once. The chain links TRBV10-1 to TRBJ1-1, with unresolved D. The germline V gene encodes CDR1 WNHNN and CDR2 SYGVQD (reference sequence). V was shortened by 10 bases and J by 3 bases, with 18 bases between the two germline ends. The CDR3 loop spans 14 amino acids. The CDR3: CATQNSRLDTEAFF. In DNA, the CDR3 is TGCGCCACCCAGAACTCCCGGCTGGACACTGAAGCTTTCTTT.

This chain uses TRBV19 with TRBJ2-7; no clear D gene. This CDR3 comprises 16 residues. Germline V lookup: CDR1 LNHDA, CDR2 SQIVND (reference sequence). V lost 0 bases and J 3 bases, leaving 15 bases between the germline ends. Here the CDR3 DNA reads TGTGCCAGTAGTATAGATCTCAAAGGGATATTCTACGAGCAGTACTTC. Translating it yields CASSIDLKGIFYEQYF.

This clone appeared a few times. The gene calls are TRBV10-3 and TRBJ2-7; maybe TRBD1 (6 bases). V lost 3 bases and J lost 0, with 12 bases in between. Germline V lookup: CDR1 ENHRY, CDR2 SYGVKD. This CDR3 comprises 15 residues. The CDR3 is CAISDRDTVSYEQYF. CDR3 coding DNA: TGTGCCATCAGTGACCGGGACACGGTCTCCTACGAGCAGTACTTC.

V and J are TRBV29-1 and TRBJ2-1, with TRBD1 matching 9 bases. Germline values: CDR1 SQVTM, CDR2 ANQGSEA. V was clipped by 3 bases and J by 7 bases; unmatched bases: 10. The CDR3 contains 15 residues. CDR3 bases: TGCAGCGTTGAGGACATGGGACAGGGTATTAATGAGCAGTTCTTC. It yields the protein CSVEDMGQGINEQFF.

This clone was observed a handful of times. The V call is TRBV14, the J call TRBJ2-7, with a weak D call TRBD2 (6 bases). Trimming removed 4 bases from V and 4 bases from J, with 17 bases in between. The CDR3 length is 15 residues. CDR1 is SGHDN, CDR2 FVKESK, per germline. The CDR3 nucleotides read TGTGCCAGCAGCCTAAAGGCGGGGATCGGATACGAGCAGTACTTC. As protein: CASSLKAGIGYEQYF.

V and J are TRBV7-2 and TRBJ2-5, with TRBD1 matching over 8 bases. Germline CDR1 reads SGHTA; CDR2 reads FQGNSA. The CDR3 sequence is 14 residues long. V was pared by 5 bases and J by 2 bases, with 4 bases of the junction left unmatched. The DNA for the CDR3 is TGTGCCAGCAGCAAGCGACAGGGGCAAGAGACCCAGTACTTC. It codes for CASSKRQGQETQYF.

The chain has TRBV2 and TRBJ2-7; D assignment may be TRBD1 or TRBD2 (5 bases each). The ends were cut back, 7 bases at V and 5 bases at J, with 12 bases in the middle. This CDR3 is 12 amino acids long. CDR1 is SNHLY, CDR2 FYNNEI, per germline. CDR3 sequence (DNA): TGTGCCAGCAAAGGTCGGGGCCACGAGCAGTACTTC. Its translation: CASKGRGHEQYF.

This chain uses TRBV6-4 with TRBJ2-3, with a weak D call TRBD2 (6 bases). The CDR3 covers 14 residues. In germline, CDR1 is MRHNA, CDR2 SNTAGT. V was clipped by 3 bases and J by 6 bases, with 13 bases between them. The DNA for the CDR3 is TGTGCCAGCAGTGAGGATAGCGGAGTGGATACGCAGTATTTT. This gives the protein CASSEDSGVDTQYF.

With respect to this clone: This CDR3 fails to terminate in the conserved phenylalanine or tryptophan, so it likely reflects a read error. The DNA is omitted, as the CDR3 cannot be located on it reliably, and the CDR3 follows TCRdb's listing. The V and J genes are TRBV5-6 and TRBJ2-7; the table assigns TRBD1, which was not confirmed against the DNA. A total of 13 residues make up the CDR3, ends included. The germline CDR1 and CDR2 sequences are SGHDT and YYEEEE. CDR3 sequence: CASSPYNRWDTQL.

J is TRBJ1-1 and V is TRBV2; D gene unclear. The germline V and J ends were trimmed by 3 bases and 12 bases, with 17 bases remaining between them. CDR1 and CDR2 (germline): SNHLY, FYNNEI. This CDR3 region has 13 residues. The CDR3 region is CASSEETFMKTFF. Written as DNA, the CDR3 is TGTGCCAGCAGTGAGGAGACGTTTATGAAGACTTTCTTT.

The chain employs TRBV27 and TRBJ2-3; no firm D call. The CDR3 has 13 residues. V lost 7 bases to trimming and J lost 2 bases, with 10 bases between them. CDR1 and CDR2 from the germline V gene are MNHEY and SMNVEV (reference sequence). The CDR3 sequence: CASTGSYTDTQYF. The CDR3 nucleotides read TGTGCCAGCACGGGCAGTTACACAGATACGCAGTATTTT.

The chain has TRBV10-3 and TRBJ1-1, with a tentative D call TRBD1 (6 bases). The CDR3 spans 13 residues. CDR1 and CDR2 (germline): ENHRY, SYGVKD. Trimming removed 6 bases from V and 0 bases from J, with 8 bases in between. The CDR3 here is CAIRDSLNTEAFF. CDR3 DNA sequence: TGTGCCATCAGGGACAGCTTGAACACTGAAGCTTTCTTT.

DNA for the CDR3: TGTGCCAGCAGCTTAGGGGGGCCTACGGGGGCGACCCAGTACTTC. Amino acids: CASSLGGPTGATQYF. This chain joins TRBV7-2 and TRBJ2-5; D tentatively reads TRBD1 or TRBD2 (6 bases each). The germline V and J ends were trimmed by 1 base and 7 bases, with 16 bases remaining between them. CDR1 and CDR2 from the germline V gene are SGHTA and FQGNSA. The CDR3 is made up of 15 amino acids.

J is TRBJ1-4 and V is TRBV4-1, with D uncertain. V was pared by 3 bases and J by 8 bases, with 10 bases between. The length of the CDR3 is 13 residues. CDR1 and CDR2 (germline): MGHRA, YSYEKL. DNA of the CDR3: TGCGCCAGCAGCCAGGCCCATGGGGAAAAACTGTTTTTT. Residues: CASSQAHGEKLFF.

The chain links TRBV4-2 to TRBJ1-1; 9 bases align to TRBD1. Trimming cost V 3 bases and J 1 base; bases outside gene matches: 3. The length of the CDR3 is 15 residues. Germline V CDR1 and CDR2: LGHNA, YNFKEQ. The DNA for the CDR3 is TGTGCCAGCAGCCAGCCGGGACAGGGGAACACTGAAGCTTTCTTT. Its protein product is CASSQPGQGNTEAFF.

The rearrangement links TRBV7-9 to TRBJ1-6; TRBD1 aligns across 7 bases. The germline V gene has CDR1 SEHNR and CDR2 FQNEAQ (reference sequence). V shed 5 bases, J shed 6 bases, and the junction held 4 bases outside the gene matches. The CDR3 runs 14 residues. The CDR3 DNA sequence: TGTGCCAGCAGCGGGGACAGTGCTAATTCACCCCTCCACTTT. Its protein is CASSGDSANSPLHF.

The chain links TRBV6-5 to TRBJ1-3; D not resolved. CDR3 length equals 14 residues. Germline CDR1 and CDR2: MNHEY and SVGAGI. V was clipped by 8 bases and J by 0 bases, with 11 bases between them. CDR3 nucleotide sequence: TGTGCCAGCGTGGCCCAAAGCTCTGGAAACACCATATATTTT. It codes for CASVAQSSGNTIYF.

V and J are TRBV7-2 and TRBJ2-3; TRBD1 matches 9 bases. CDR3 length equals 14 residues. Trimming removed 7 bases from V and 4 bases from J; junction bases left unmatched: 6. Germline CDR1 and CDR2: SGHTA and FQGNSA. The CDR3 loop reads CASIPDRGADTQYF. The CDR3 DNA sequence: TGTGCCAGCATCCCGGACAGGGGTGCAGATACGCAGTATTTT.

The chain joins TRBV6-1 to TRBJ2-1; 11 bases match TRBD2. The CDR3 consists of 17 residues. The germline CDR1 and CDR2 sequences are MNHNS and SASEGT. The V gene end was trimmed by 3 bases and the J gene end by 8 bases; junction bases not matched to a gene: 12. The CDR3 spells CASSEFLGTSGSHEQFF. The DNA of the CDR3 is TGTGCCAGCAGTGAGTTTCTGGGAACTAGCGGGAGCCATGAGCAGTTCTTC.

The chain is built from TRBV15 and TRBJ2-5; D remains unclear. V was shortened by 0 bases and J by 4 bases, with 6 bases between the two germline ends. Germline-derived CDR1 and CDR2 are LNHNV and YYDKDF (reference sequence). The CDR3 contains 13 residues. The CDR3 DNA is TGTGCCACCAGCAGAGAGGTGGGAGAGACCCAGTACTTC. Residues: CATSREVGETQYF.

This chain's CDR3 is CATARGSYGYTF. Written as DNA, the CDR3 is TGTGCCACTGCGCGCGGTTCCTATGGCTACACCTTC. The rearrangement joins TRBV3-1 (or the pseudogene TRBV3-2) to TRBJ1-2; unclear D gene. The CDR3 length is 12 residues. Trimming left V 10 bases short and J 4 bases short, with 13 bases between. Germline lookup yields CDR1 LGHDT and CDR2 YNNKEL (reference sequence).

This chain links TRBV7-9 with TRBJ2-3; tentative D call: TRBD2 (5 bases). V lost 5 bases and J lost 4, with 10 bases in between. CDR1 and CDR2 from the germline V gene are SEHNR and FQNEAQ (reference sequence). The CDR3 has 13 residues. CDR3 DNA: TGTGCCAGCAGCATCGTGGGAGCAGATACGCAGTATTTT. Its translation: CASSIVGADTQYF. The complete variable domain, with remaining parts taken from reference TRBV7-9 and TRBJ2-3, reads DTGVSQNPRHKITKRGQNVTFRCDPISEHNRLYWYRQTLGQGPEFLTYFQNEAQLEKSRLLSDRFSAERPKGSFSTLEIQRTEQGDSAMYLCASSIVGADTQYFGPGTRLTVL.

V is TRBV19 and J is TRBJ1-2, with TRBD1 as a possible D gene (5 bases). The CDR3 length is 15 residues. V was pared by 5 bases and J by 8 bases, with 21 bases between. CDR1 LNHDA and CDR2 SQIVND come from the germline V gene (reference sequence). DNA of the CDR3: TGTGCCAGTAGTGCCCGGCTAGATCAGGGCCCGGGCTACACCTTC. As protein: CASSARLDQGPGYTF.

The rearrangement uses TRBV19 and TRBJ1-1; 9 bases line up with TRBD1. J lost 3 bases, V lost 7 bases, and 9 bases had no gene match. This CDR3 region has 15 residues. Germline CDR1 is LNHDA and CDR2 is SQIVND (reference sequence). CDR3 amino acids: CASTGQGLGDTEAFF. The CDR3 bases are TGTGCCAGTACCGGACAGGGGTTGGGGGACACTGAAGCTTTCTTT.

This clone came up once. The J gene is TRBJ2-3, the V gene TRBV5-4, with D tentatively TRBD1 or TRBD2 (5 bases each). CDR3 length: 14 amino acids. Trimming took 4 bases from V and 2 from J, leaving 11 bases between them. In germline, CDR1 is SGHNT, CDR2 YYREEE (reference sequence). In DNA, the CDR3 is TGTGCCAGCAGCGTCCAGGGAGCCACAGATACGCAGTATTTT. This translates into CASSVQGATDTQYF. The complete variable domain, with remaining parts taken from reference TRBV5-4 and TRBJ2-3, reads ETGVTQSPTHLIKTRGQQVTLRCSSQSGHNTVSWYQQALGQGPQFIFQYYREEENGRGNFPPRFSGLQFPNYSSELNVNALELDDSALYLCASSVQGATDTQYFGPGTRLTVL.

This sequence joins TRBV27 and TRBJ2-1; possibly TRBD1 for D (5 bases). Germline V CDR1 and CDR2: MNHEY, SMNVEV (reference sequence). Between the trimmed V and J ends, which lost 6 bases and 5 bases, there was a span of 14 bases. CDR3 length equals 14 residues. Written as DNA, the CDR3 is TGTGCCAGCAGCTTCCAGGGTATAAACAATGAGCAGTTCTTC. This encodes CASSFQGINNEQFF.

This clone has a handful of counts. J is TRBJ2-7 and V is TRBV7-2; tentative D call: TRBD2 (5 bases). V lost 3 bases, J lost 0 bases, and 6 bases lay in between. This CDR3 has 13 amino acids. The germline V gene has CDR1 SGHTA and CDR2 FQGNSA. The CDR3, as DNA: TGTGCCAGCAGCTTTGGACTCTCCTACGAGCAGTACTTC. Amino acids: CASSFGLSYEQYF.